The 18 T cell receptor beta chains below were found in one sample sequenced in a study of long-term antiretroviral therapy in people with HIV. Survey-level immunoSEQ v3.0 assays were run. Measured with immunoSEQ multiplex PCR; TCRdb has only the in-frame clones, and not every one. The sample holds over 30,000 clones, 80% to 90% seen once. Sequenced material: unsorted PBMCs, taken 1.2 years after starting antiretroviral therapy. Receptors were obtained from a woman aged 50 to 60 with HIV.

This clone was seen once. V is TRBV7-6 and J is TRBJ1-1, with 7 bases lining up with TRBD1. Trimming at V came to 5 bases and at J to 1 base, leaving 4 bases not matched to a gene. The CDR3 has 14 amino acids. Germline CDR1 and CDR2: SGHVS and FNYEAQ. CDR3 amino acids: CASSIQGTNTEAFF. CDR3 DNA sequence: TGTGCCAGCAGCATACAGGGGACGAACACTGAAGCTTTCTTT. Using reference TRBV7-6 and TRBJ1-1 for the parts outside the CDR3, the full variable domain is GAGVSQSPRYKVTKRGQDVALRCDPISGHVSLYWYRQALGQGPEFLTYFNYEAQQDKSGLPNDRFSAERPEGSISTLTIQRTEQRDSAMYRCASSIQGTNTEAFFGQGTRLTVV.

This chain uses TRBV7-9 with TRBJ2-7; D is uncertain. Between the trimmed V and J ends, which lost 3 bases and 4 bases, there was a span of 16 bases. From germline, CDR1 is SEHNR and CDR2 FQNEAQ (reference sequence). The CDR3 spans 15 residues. The CDR3 loop is CASSFVSGRVYEQYF. In nucleotides, the CDR3 is TGTGCCAGCAGCTTTGTTTCAGGACGGGTTTACGAGCAGTACTTC.

The rearrangement links TRBV19 to TRBJ1-6; D remains ambiguous. V lost 5 bases to trimming and J lost 7 bases, with 6 bases between them. The CDR3 has 12 amino acids. From germline, CDR1 is LNHDA and CDR2 SQIVND (reference sequence). The CDR3 coding sequence is TGTGCCAGTAGTGACATGAATTCACCCCTCCACTTT. It is translated as CASSDMNSPLHF.

The chain has TRBV10-1 and TRBJ1-1, with a weak D call TRBD1 (6 bases). In germline, CDR1 is WNHNN, CDR2 SYGVQD (reference sequence). Trimming shortened V by 8 bases and J by 2 bases, and 12 bases separated the two germline ends. CDR3 length equals 13 residues. CDR3 loop: CASSETGNTEAFF. The DNA for the CDR3 is TGCGCCAGCTCTGAGACAGGAAACACTGAAGCTTTCTTT.

This rearrangement joins TRBV9 to TRBJ2-7; no reliable D call. The V end lost 4 bases, the J end lost 4 bases, and 12 bases lay between the germline ends. The CDR3 runs to 13 residues. In germline, CDR1 is SGDLS, CDR2 YYNGEE. The DNA for the CDR3 is TGTGCCAGCAGCCCTGGGTCTTATTACGAGCAGTACTTC. Amino acid sequence: CASSPGSYYEQYF.

The chain recombines TRBV7-8 with TRBJ1-4, with D possibly TRBD1 on 6 matching bases. This CDR3 is built from 13 residues. V lost 8 bases and J lost 7, with 14 bases in between. The germline CDR1 and CDR2 sequences are SGHVS and FQNEAQ. The CDR3: CASAGGKSEKLFF. For the CDR3, the DNA is TGTGCCAGCGCTGGGGGCAAGAGTGAAAAACTGTTTTTT.

The J gene is TRBJ1-2, the V gene TRBV6-4, with 8 bases identical to TRBD1. The CDR3 totals 14 residues. J lost 7 bases, V lost 2 bases, and 6 bases had no gene match. Germline V gene sequence: CDR1 MRHNA, CDR2 SNTAGT. The CDR3 sequence: CASSDTGGAGGYTF. As DNA, the CDR3 is TGTGCCAGCAGTGACACAGGGGGGGCTGGTGGCTACACCTTC.

This clone occurred once. The chain couples TRBV5-8 to TRBJ2-7; 7 positions match TRBD2. Germline CDR1 is SGHTS and CDR2 is YDEGEE. The trim removed 2 bases at V and 3 bases at J, leaving 5 bases unmatched. The CDR3 loop spans 14 amino acids. CDR3 nucleotides: TGTGCCAGCAGCTTCGGCGGACTAGACTACGAGCAGTACTTC. It codes for CASSFGGLDYEQYF.

Only a few counts were recorded for this clone. The chain recombines TRBV6-5 with TRBJ1-2; 8 bases agree with TRBD1. Germline V gene sequence: CDR1 MNHEY, CDR2 SVGAGI. This CDR3 region has 15 residues. After removal of 6 bases from V and 10 bases from J, the junction contained 16 bases not matched to a gene. The CDR3 sequence is CASSWIPGQAINYTF. The CDR3 DNA follows: TGTGCCAGCAGCTGGATCCCGGGACAGGCAATCAACTACACCTTC.

The chain joins TRBV6-1 to TRBJ2-7; the D gene is possibly TRBD1 (5 bases). This CDR3 contains 12 residues. The germline V gene encodes CDR1 MNHNS and CDR2 SASEGT. With 4 bases removed from V and 4 bases from J, the gap between germline ends came to 8 bases. For the CDR3, the DNA is TGTGCCAGCAGTGGGGGCCCGTACGAGCAGTACTTC. This translates into CASSGGPYEQYF.

This sequence joins TRBV18 and TRBJ1-1; D remains ambiguous. Per the germline V gene, CDR1 is KGHSH and CDR2 is LQKENI. Trimming removed 1 base from V and 4 bases from J, with 13 bases in between. The length of the CDR3 is 15 residues. The chain's CDR3 is CASSPQGQVGTEAFF. In DNA form, the CDR3 reads TGTGCCAGCTCACCACAGGGCCAGGTCGGCACTGAAGCTTTCTTT.

J is TRBJ1-2 and V is TRBV12-2; the DNA was not compared with TRBD1, the D call given in the table. TRBV12-2 is described as a pseudogene. The CDR3 totals 17 residues. This chain's CDR3 is CASRFFRGDKPIRGYTF. In DNA, the CDR3 is TGTGCAAGTCGCTTCTTCAGAGGGGACAAGCCTATAAGGGGCTACACCTTC.

The chain has TRBV19 and TRBJ1-2; no reliable D call. This CDR3 is built from 12 residues. Germline-derived CDR1 and CDR2 are LNHDA and SQIVND (reference sequence). Trimming removed 5 bases from V and 0 bases from J, with 4 bases in between. In nucleotides, the CDR3 is TGTGCCAGTAGTCGGGCTAACTATGGCTACACCTTC. Protein: CASSRANYGYTF.

In DNA, the CDR3 is TGTGCCAGCAGCGTAGCGACTAGCGGGGGGTCTCCCTACAATGAGCAGTTCTTC. Translation: CASSVATSGGSPYNEQFF. V is TRBV9 and J is TRBJ2-1; 13 nucleotides line up with TRBD2. This CDR3 is built from 18 residues. V lost 0 bases and J lost 2; bases outside the gene matches: 5. Germline lookup yields CDR1 SGDLS and CDR2 YYNGEE.

This clone appeared a single time. This chain uses TRBV5-6 with TRBJ1-1; maybe TRBD1 (6 bases). This CDR3 has 15 amino acids. Trimming took 2 bases from V and 3 from J, leaving 14 bases between them. Germline V gene lookup returns CDR1 SGHDT and CDR2 YYEEEE. In DNA, the CDR3 is TGTGCCAGCAGCTTCCCAAGGGGGAGAGACACTGAAGCTTTCTTT. It yields the protein CASSFPRGRDTEAFF.

The J gene is TRBJ2-3, the V gene TRBV25-1; a possible D gene is TRBD1 (5 bases). The CDR3 runs to 13 residues. V lost 7 bases to trimming and J lost 0 bases, with 8 bases between them. Germline V gives CDR1 MGHDK, CDR2 SYGVNS. The CDR3 loop is CASTRGSTDTQYF. DNA of the CDR3: TGTGCCAGCACTAGGGGTAGCACAGATACGCAGTATTTT.

This clone appeared a single time. The gene calls are TRBV18 and TRBJ1-2; D might be TRBD1 (6 bases). Germline V gives CDR1 KGHSH, CDR2 LQKENI. The CDR3 extends over 13 amino acids. The V gene lost 2 bases and the J gene lost 7 bases, with 11 bases spanning the gap. CDR3 in DNA: TGTGCCAGCTCACCAGGGGGCGTCGGTGGCTACACCTTC. Amino acid sequence: CASSPGGVGGYTF.

The chain links TRBV29-1 to TRBJ2-7; no definite D call. CDR3 length: 13 residues. The V end lost 5 bases, the J end lost 0 bases, and 11 bases lay between the germline ends. Germline CDR1 reads SQVTM; CDR2 reads ANQGSEA. As DNA, the CDR3 is TGCAGCGTTCGGCTCATTAACTCCTACGAGCAGTACTTC. Protein: CSVRLINSYEQYF.